This TCR beta chain was recorded in a study of human CD8 memory T cell subsets. Healthy donor buffy coats were the source of the PBMC. Total CD8+ T cells underwent enrichment via negative magnetic separation. UMI-labeled 5' RACE generated the TCR beta libraries. TCRdb re-called the 5' RACE reads and catalogs CDR3 proteins one per entry, DNA excluded. The sample has some 10,000 distinct CDR3 sequences. The TCR originated in a human donor in good health. The sequenced sample consisted of CD8+ T cells from PBMCs.

The CDR3 sequence is CASSLGQRELFF. The rearrangement joins TRBV5-4 to TRBJ2-2; the TCRdb call, TRBD1, lacks DNA for checking. This CDR3 is 12 amino acids long. Per the germline V gene, CDR1 is SGHNT and CDR2 is YYREEE (reference sequence).